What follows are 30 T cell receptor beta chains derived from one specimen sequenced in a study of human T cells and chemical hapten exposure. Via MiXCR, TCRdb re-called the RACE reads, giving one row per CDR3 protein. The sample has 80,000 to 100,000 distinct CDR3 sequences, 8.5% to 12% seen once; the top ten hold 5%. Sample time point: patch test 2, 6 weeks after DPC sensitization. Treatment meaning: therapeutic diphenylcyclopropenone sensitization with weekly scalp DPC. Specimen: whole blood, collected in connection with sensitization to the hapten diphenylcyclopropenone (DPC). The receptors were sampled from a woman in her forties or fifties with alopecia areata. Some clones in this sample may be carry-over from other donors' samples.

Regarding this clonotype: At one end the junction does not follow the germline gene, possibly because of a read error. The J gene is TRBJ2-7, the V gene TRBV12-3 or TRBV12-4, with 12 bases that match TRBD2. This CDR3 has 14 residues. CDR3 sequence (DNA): TGTGCCAGCAGCCGACTAGCGGGAGCCTACGAGCAGTGCTTC. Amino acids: CASSRLAGAYEQCF.

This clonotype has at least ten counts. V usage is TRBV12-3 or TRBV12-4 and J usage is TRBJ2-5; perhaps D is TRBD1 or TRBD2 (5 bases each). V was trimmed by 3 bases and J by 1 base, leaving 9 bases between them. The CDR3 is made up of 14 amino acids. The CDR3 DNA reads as TGTGCCAGCAGTTTTGGGGGAGCCCAAGAGACCCAGTACTTC. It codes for CASSFGGAQETQYF.

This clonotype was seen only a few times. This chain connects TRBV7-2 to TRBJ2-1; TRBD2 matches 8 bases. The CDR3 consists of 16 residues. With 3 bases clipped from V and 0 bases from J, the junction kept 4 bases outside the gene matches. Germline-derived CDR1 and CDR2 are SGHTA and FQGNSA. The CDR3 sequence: CASSFTGTSSYNEQFF. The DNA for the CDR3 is TGTGCCAGCAGCTTTACCGGGACTAGCTCCTACAATGAGCAGTTCTTC.

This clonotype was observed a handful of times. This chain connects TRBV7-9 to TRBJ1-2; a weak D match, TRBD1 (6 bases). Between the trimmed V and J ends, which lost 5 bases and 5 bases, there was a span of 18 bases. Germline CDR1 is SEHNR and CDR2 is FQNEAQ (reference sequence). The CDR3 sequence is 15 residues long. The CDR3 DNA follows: TGTGCCAGCAGCGAGCCCTACAGGGAAGCTTATGGCTACACCTTC. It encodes CASSEPYREAYGYTF.

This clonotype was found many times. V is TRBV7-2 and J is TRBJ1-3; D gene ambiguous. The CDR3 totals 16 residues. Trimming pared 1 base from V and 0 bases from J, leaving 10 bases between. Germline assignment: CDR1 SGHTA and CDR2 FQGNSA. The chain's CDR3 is CASSLVGFSSGNTIYF. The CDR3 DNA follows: TGTGCCAGCAGCTTAGTGGGGTTTAGCTCTGGAAACACCATATATTTT.

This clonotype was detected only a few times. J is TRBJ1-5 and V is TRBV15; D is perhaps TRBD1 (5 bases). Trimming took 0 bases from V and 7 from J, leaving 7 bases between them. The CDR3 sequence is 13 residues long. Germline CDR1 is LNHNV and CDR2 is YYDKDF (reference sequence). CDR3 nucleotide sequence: TGTGCCACCAGCAGAGATAGGGACCAGCCCCAGCATTTT. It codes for CATSRDRDQPQHF.

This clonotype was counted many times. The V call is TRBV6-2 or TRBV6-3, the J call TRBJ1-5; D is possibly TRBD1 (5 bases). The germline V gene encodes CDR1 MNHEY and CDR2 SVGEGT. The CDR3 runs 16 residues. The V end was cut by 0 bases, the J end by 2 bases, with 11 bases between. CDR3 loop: CASSYSTRGGNQPQHF. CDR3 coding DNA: TGTGCCAGCAGTTACTCGACCCGGGGCGGCAATCAGCCCCAGCATTTT.

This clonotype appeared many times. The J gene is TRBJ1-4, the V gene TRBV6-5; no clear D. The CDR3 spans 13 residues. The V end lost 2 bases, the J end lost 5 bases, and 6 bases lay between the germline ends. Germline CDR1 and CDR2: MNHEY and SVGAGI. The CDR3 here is CASSYTGNEKLFF. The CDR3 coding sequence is TGTGCCAGCAGTTACACGGGGAATGAAAAACTGTTTTTT.

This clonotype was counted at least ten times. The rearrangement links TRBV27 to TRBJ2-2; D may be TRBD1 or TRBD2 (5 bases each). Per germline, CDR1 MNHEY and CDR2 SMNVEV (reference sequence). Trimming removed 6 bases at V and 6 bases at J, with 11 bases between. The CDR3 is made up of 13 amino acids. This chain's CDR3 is CASRLRGAGELFF. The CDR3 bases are TGTGCCAGCAGACTGAGAGGGGCCGGGGAGCTGTTTTTT.

Here the CDR3 DNA reads TGTGCCAGCAGCTCCAGGGGCGGAAGCGAAAAACTGTTTTTT. It is translated as CASSSRGGSEKLFF. The rearrangement links TRBV7-2 to TRBJ1-4; D perhaps matches TRBD1 (6 bases). CDR3 length: 14 residues. V was pared by 4 bases and J by 8 bases, with 14 bases between. Germline V CDR1 and CDR2: SGHTA, FQGNSA.

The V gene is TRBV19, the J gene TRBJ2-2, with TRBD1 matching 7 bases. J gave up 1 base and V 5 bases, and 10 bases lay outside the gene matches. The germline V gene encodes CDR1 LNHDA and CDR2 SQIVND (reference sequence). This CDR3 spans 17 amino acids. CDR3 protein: CASSHFPRQGNTGELFF. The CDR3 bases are TGTGCCAGTAGTCATTTCCCCCGACAGGGGAACACCGGGGAGCTGTTTTTT. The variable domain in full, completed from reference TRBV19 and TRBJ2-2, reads DGGITQSPKYLFRKEGQNVTLSCEQNLNHDAMYWYRQDPGQGLRLIYYSQIVNDFQKGDIAEGYSVSREKKESFPLTVTSAQKNPTAFYLCASSHFPRQGNTGELFFGEGSRLTVL.

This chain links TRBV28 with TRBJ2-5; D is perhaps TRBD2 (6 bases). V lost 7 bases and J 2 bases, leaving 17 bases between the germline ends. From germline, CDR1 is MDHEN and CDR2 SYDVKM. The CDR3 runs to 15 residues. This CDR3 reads CASTDSYGRQETQYF. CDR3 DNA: TGTGCCAGCACCGATTCCTACGGGAGACAAGAGACCCAGTACTTC.

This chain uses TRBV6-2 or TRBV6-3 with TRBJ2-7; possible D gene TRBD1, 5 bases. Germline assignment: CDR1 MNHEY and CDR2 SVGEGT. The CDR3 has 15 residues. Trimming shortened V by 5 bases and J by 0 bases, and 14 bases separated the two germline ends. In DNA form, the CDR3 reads TGTGCCAGCAGTGAGTGGCGTCAGGGCTCCTACGAGCAGTACTTC. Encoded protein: CASSEWRQGSYEQYF.

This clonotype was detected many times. CDR3 sequence: CASRVSGRVNEQFF. DNA for the CDR3: TGTGCCAGCAGGGTTAGCGGGAGGGTTAATGAGCAGTTCTTC. This rearrangement joins TRBV3-1 to TRBJ2-1, with TRBD2 matching 11 bases. Losses at the gene ends were 6 bases for V and 7 bases for J; bases not matched to a gene: 5. Germline assignment: CDR1 LGHDT and CDR2 YNNKEL (reference sequence). The CDR3 has 14 residues.

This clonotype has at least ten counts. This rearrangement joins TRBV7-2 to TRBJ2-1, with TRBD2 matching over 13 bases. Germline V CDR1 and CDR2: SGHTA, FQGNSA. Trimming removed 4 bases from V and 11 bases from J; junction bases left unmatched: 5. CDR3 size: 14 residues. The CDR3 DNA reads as TGTGCCAGCAGCTCCAGGACTAGCGGGAGCCAGCAGTTCTTC. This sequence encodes CASSSRTSGSQQFF.

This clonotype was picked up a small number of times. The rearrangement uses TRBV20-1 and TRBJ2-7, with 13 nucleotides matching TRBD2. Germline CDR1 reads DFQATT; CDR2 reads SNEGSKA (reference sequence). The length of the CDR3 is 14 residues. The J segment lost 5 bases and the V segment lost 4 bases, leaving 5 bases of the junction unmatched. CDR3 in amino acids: CSAKRTSGSNEQYF. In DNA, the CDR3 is TGCAGTGCTAAGAGGACTAGCGGGAGTAACGAGCAGTACTTC.

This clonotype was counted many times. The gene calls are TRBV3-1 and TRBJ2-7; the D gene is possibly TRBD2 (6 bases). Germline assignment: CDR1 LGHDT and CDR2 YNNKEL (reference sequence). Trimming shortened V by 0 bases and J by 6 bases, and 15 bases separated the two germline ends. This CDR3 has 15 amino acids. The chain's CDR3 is CASSQDLGGRGEQYF. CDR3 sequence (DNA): TGTGCCAGCAGCCAAGATCTCGGGGGTCGAGGCGAGCAGTACTTC.

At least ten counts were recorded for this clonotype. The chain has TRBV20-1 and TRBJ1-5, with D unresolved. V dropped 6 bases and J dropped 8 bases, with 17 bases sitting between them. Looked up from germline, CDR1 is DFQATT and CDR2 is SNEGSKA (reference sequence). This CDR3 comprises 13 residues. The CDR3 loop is CSALSGFLEPQHF. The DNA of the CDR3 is TGCAGTGCACTCTCTGGCTTTTTGGAGCCCCAGCATTTT.

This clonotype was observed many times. CDR3 amino acids: CSAENSGTYEQYF. As DNA, the CDR3 is TGCAGTGCCGAAAATAGCGGGACCTACGAGCAGTACTTC. The chain couples TRBV20-1 to TRBJ2-7, with 8 bases aligning to TRBD2. The germline gives CDR1 DFQATT, CDR2 SNEGSKA (reference sequence). V shed 6 bases, J shed 2 bases, and the junction held 6 bases outside the gene matches. The CDR3 spans 13 residues.

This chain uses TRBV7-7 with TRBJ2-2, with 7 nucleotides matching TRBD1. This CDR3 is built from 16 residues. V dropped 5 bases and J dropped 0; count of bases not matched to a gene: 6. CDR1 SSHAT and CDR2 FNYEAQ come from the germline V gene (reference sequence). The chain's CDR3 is CASSGRQGSNTGELFF. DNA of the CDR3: TGTGCCAGCAGCGGAAGACAGGGATCGAACACCGGGGAGCTGTTTTTT.

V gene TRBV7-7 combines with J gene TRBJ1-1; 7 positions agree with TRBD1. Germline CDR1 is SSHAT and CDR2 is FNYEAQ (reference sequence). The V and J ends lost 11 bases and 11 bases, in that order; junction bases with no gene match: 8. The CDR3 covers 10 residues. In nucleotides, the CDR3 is TGTGCCGGAAACAGGGGCGACGCTTTCTTT. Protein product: CAGNRGDAFF. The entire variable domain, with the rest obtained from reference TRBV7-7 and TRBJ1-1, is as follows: GAGVSQSPRYKVTKRGQDVTLRCDPISSHATLYWYQQALGQGPEFLTYFNYEAQPDKSGLPSDRFSAERPEGSISTLTIQRTEQRDSAMYRCAGNRGDAFFGQGTRLTVV.

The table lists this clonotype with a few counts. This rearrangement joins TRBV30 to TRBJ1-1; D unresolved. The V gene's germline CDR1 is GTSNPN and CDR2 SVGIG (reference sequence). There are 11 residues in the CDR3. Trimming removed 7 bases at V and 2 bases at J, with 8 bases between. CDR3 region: CAFTENTEAFF. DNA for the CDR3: TGTGCCTTCACAGAAAACACTGAAGCTTTCTTT.

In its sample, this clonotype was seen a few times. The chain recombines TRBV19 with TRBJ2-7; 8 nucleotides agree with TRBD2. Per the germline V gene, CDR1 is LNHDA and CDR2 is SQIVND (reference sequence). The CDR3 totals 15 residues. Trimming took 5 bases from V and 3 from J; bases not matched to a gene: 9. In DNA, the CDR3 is TGTGCCAGTAGTCTCCCCGGGACTAGGGACTACGAGCAGTACTTC. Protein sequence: CASSLPGTRDYEQYF.

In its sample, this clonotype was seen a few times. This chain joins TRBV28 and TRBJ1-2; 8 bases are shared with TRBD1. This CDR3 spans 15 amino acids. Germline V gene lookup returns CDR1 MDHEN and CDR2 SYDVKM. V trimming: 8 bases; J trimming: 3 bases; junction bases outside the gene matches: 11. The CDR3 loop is CASLDRGGRHYGYTF. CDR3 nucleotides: TGTGCCAGCTTAGACAGGGGAGGGAGACACTATGGCTACACCTTC.

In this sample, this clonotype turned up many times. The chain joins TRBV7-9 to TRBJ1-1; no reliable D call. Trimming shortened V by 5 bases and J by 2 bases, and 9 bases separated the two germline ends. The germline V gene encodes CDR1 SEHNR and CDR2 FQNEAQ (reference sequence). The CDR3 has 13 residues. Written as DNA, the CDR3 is TGTGCCAGCAGCCTGGACCTAAACACTGAAGCTTTCTTT. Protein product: CASSLDLNTEAFF.

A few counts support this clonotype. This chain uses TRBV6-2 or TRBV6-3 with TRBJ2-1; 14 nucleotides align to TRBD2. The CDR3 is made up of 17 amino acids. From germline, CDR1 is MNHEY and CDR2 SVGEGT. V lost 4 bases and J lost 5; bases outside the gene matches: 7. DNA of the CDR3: TGTGCCAGCAGTTTCCCGACTAGCGGGAGGGACGACAATGAGCAGTTCTTC. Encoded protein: CASSFPTSGRDDNEQFF.

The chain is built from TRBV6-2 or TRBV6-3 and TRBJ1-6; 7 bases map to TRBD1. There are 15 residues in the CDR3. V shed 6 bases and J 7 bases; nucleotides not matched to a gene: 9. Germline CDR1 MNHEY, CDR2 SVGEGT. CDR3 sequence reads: CASRGQVTPNSPLHF. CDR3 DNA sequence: TGTGCCAGCAGAGGACAGGTGACTCCAAATTCACCCCTCCACTTT.

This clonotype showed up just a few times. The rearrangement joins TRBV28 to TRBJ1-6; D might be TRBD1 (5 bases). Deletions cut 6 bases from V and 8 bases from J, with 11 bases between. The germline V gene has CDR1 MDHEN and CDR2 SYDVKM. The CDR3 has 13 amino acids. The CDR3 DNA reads TGTGCCAGCAGAGGGACGGCCTATTCACCCCTCCACTTT. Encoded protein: CASRGTAYSPLHF.

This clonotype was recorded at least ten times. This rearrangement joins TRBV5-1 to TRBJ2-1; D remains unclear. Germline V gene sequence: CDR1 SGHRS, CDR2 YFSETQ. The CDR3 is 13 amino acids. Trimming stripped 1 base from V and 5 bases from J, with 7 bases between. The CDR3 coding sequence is TGCGCCAGCAGCTTGAGTTTAGACAATGAGCAGTTCTTC. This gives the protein CASSLSLDNEQFF.

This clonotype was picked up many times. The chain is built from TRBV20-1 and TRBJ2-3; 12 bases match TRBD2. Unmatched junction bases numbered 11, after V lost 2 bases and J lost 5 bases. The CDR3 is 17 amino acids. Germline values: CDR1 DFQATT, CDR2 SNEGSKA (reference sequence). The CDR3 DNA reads TGCAGTGCTAGACCCCTAGCGGGAGGGCCTTTGGAAGATACGCAGTATTTT. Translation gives CSARPLAGGPLEDTQYF.